This T cell receptor beta chain came from a study of tumor-infiltrating lymphocytes in primary liver carcinoma. Background on the study: All lesions had stage T1-T3 N0M0 and roughly 4 to 11 cm widths.

Making TCR beta cDNA involved around 510 ng total RNA and a constant-region primer. Three nested multiplex PCR rounds of slightly modified ARM-PCR generated TCR beta libraries. The first two PCR rounds used TRBV1-TRBV30 forward primers with a C-beta reverse primer, about 10 cycles each. One entry per CDR3 protein, called by TCRdb with MiXCR from the multiplex PCR reads. The sample holds under 200,000 distinct CDR3 sequences, over 80% seen once. V was shortened by 0 bases and J by 2 bases, with 12 bases between the two germline ends. The CDR3 has 16 amino acids. Germline CDR1 and CDR2: MNHEY and SVGAGI. Without any cell sorting, about 19-31 mg of bulk tissue yielded co-extracted RNA and DNA. Each individual tumor supplied samples from five separate regions.

This clonotype originated in a man aged 35-49 years with primary liver carcinoma and hepatitis B virus infection. Sequencing input: tumor tissue from primary liver carcinoma. V and J are TRBV6-5 and TRBJ2-3, with a possible D match to TRBD2 (6 bases). The CDR3 sequence: CASSYSFAGYTDTQYF. CDR3 DNA: TGTGCCAGCAGTTACTCTTTTGCGGGATACACAGATACGCAGTATTTT.